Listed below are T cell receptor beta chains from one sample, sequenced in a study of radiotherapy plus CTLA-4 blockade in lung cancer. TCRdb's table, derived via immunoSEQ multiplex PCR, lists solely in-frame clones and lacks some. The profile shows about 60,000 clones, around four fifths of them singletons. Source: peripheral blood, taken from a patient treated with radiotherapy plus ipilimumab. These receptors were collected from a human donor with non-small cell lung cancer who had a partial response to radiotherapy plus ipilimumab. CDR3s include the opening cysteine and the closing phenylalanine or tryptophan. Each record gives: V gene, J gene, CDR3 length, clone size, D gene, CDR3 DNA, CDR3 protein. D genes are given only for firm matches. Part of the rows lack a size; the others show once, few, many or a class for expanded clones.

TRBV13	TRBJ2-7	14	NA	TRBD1	TGTGCCAGCAGCACGCGACAGGGGACCTACGAGCAGTACTTC	CASSTRQGTYEQYF
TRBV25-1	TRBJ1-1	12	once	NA	TGTGCCAGCAGCAGGGAAAACACTGAAGCTTTCTTT	CASSRENTEAFF
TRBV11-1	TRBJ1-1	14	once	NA	TGTGCCAGCAGCCGGGGGATCCCGAACACTGAAGCTTTCTTT	CASSRGIPNTEAFF
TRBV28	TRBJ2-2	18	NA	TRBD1	TGTGCCATCCCCGGGACAGGGGGACGAATTTCGAACACCGGGGAGCTGTTTTTT	CAIPGTGGRISNTGELFF
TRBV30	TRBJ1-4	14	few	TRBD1	TGTGCCTGGAGCCGGGACAGGGAAAATGAAAAACTGTTTTTT	CAWSRDRENEKLFF
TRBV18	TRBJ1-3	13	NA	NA	TGTGCCACCCGACAGAGCTCTGGAAACACCATATATTTT	CATRQSSGNTIYF
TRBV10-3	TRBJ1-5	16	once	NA	TGTGCCATCAGTGAGTCGGGAGGGGGTATCAATCAGCCCCAGCATTTT	CAISESGGGINQPQHF
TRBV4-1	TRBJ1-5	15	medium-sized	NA	TGCGCCAGCAGCCTAAACCAGGGGAACAATCAGCCCCAGCATTTT	CASSLNQGNNQPQHF
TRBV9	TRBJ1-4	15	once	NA	TGTGCCAGCAGCCCCTTTGGGGGGGCAAGTGAAAAACTGTTTTTT	CASSPFGGASEKLFF
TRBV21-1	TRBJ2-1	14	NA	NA	TGTGCCAGCAGCCCACATGGTTCCTACAATGAGCAGTTCTTC	CASSPHGSYNEQFF
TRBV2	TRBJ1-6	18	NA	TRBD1	TGTGCCAGCAGTGTGGTACAGGGGGCGAGCTCCTATAATTCACCCCTCCACTTT	CASSVVQGASSYNSPLHF
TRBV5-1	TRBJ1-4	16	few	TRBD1	TGCGCCAGCAGCTCCCCAGGGGGTGGCAGGAATGAAAAACTGTTTTTT	CASSSPGGGRNEKLFF
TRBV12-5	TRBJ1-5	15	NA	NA	TGTGCTAGTGGTTTGGACGATACTGGCAATCAGCCCCAGCATTTT	CASGLDDTGNQPQHF
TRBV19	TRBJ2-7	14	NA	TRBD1	TGTGCCAGTAGTATGCGACAGGGGGCTTTCGAGCAGTACTTC	CASSMRQGAFEQYF
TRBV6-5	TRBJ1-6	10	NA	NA	TGTGCCAGCGGCAGGGGTCCCCTCCACTTT	CASGRGPLHF
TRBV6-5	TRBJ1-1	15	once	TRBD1	TGTGCCAGCAGTTACAAAGGGACAGGGAACACTGAAGCTTTCTTT	CASSYKGTGNTEAFF
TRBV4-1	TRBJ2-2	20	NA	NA	TGCGCCAGCAGCCAAGATAGTGTATTGGAAGGGGGTGGGTACACCGGGGAGCTGTTTTTT	CASSQDSVLEGGGYTGELFF
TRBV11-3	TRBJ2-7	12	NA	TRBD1	TGTGCCAGCAGCTTAACAGGGGACGAGCAGTACTTC	CASSLTGDEQYF
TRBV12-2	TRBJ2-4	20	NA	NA	TGTGCAAGTCGCTTACGTGACCGGGACAGGGGAACGACAGCCAAAAACATTCAGTACTTC	CASRLRDRDRGTTAKNIQYF
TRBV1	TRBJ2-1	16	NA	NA	TGCACCAGCAGCCAACTTTACAGGATAACCTACAATGAGCAGTTCTTC	CTSSQLYRITYNEQFF
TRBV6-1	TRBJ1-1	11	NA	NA	TGTGCCAGCAGTGAGATCCTAGAAGCTTTCTTT	CASSEILEAFF
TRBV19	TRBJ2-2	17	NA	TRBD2	TGTGCCAGTAGTGCCAGTGCGGGGGGGTATTTAACCGGGGAGCTGTTTTTT	CASSASAGGYLTGELFF
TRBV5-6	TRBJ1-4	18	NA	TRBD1	TGTGCCAGCAGCTGGGGGTCACAGGGGAAAACATCTAATGAAAAACTGTTTTTT	CASSWGSQGKTSNEKLFF
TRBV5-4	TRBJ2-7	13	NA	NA	TGTGCCAGCAGCTTGGCGATGGAGTACGAGCAGTACTTC	CASSLAMEYEQYF
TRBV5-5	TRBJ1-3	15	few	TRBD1	TGTGCCAGCAGCTTGGGGACAGGGTCTGGAAACACCATATATTTT	CASSLGTGSGNTIYF
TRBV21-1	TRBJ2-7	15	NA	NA	TGTGCCAGCAGCAAAGCGTGGGACAGGGGCTACGAGCAGTACTTC	CASSKAWDRGYEQYF
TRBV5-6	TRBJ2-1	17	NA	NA	TGTGCCAGCAGCTTGGGGGAGCTCCGATTAAATTACAATGAGCAGTTCTTC	CASSLGELRLNYNEQFF
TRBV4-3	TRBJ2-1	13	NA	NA	TGCGCCAGCAGCCAAGATCTCTACAATGAGCAGTTCTTC	CASSQDLYNEQFF
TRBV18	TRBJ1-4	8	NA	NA	TGTGCCAGCTCACCAATCCAGTTT	CASSPIQF